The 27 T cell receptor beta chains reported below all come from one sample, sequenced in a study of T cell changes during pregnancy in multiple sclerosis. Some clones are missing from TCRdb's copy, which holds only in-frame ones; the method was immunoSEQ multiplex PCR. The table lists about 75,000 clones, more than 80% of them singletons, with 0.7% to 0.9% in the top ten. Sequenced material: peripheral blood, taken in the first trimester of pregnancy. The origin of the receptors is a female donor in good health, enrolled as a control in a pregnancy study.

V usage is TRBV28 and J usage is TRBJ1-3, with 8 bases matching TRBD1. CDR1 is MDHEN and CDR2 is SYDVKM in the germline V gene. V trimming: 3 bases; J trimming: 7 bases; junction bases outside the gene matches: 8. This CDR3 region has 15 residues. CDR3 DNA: TGTGCCAGCAGTTTCTCCGGACAGGGAGCTAACACCATATATTTT. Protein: CASSFSGQGANTIYF.

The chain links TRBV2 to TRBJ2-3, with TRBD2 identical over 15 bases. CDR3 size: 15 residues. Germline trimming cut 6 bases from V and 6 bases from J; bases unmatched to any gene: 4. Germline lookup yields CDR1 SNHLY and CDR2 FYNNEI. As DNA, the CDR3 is TGTGCCAGCAGAGGGACTAGCGGGAGGTCCGATACGCAGTATTTT. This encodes CASRGTSGRSDTQYF. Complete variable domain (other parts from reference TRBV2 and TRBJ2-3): EPEVTQTPSHQVTQMGQEVILRCVPISNHLYFYWYRQILGQKVEFLVSFYNNEISEKSEIFDDQFSVERPDGSNFTLKIRSTKLEDSAMYFCASRGTSGRSDTQYFGPGTRLTVL.

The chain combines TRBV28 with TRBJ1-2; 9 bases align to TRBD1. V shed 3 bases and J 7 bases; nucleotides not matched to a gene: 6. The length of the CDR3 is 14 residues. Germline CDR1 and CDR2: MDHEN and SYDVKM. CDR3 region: CASSFPGQGFGYTF. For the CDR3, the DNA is TGTGCCAGCAGTTTCCCCGGACAGGGGTTTGGCTACACCTTC.

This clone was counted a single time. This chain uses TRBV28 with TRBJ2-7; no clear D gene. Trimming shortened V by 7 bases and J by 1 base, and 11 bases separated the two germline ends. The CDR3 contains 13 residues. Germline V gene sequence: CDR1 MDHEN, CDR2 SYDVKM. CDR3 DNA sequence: TGTGCCAGCAAAGACTCCCTATCCTACGAGCAGTACTTC. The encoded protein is CASKDSLSYEQYF.

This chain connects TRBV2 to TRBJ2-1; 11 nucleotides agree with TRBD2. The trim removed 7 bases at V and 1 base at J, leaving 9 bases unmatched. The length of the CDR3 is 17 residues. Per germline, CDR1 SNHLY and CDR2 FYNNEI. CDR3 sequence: CASIKLAGGRSYNEQFF. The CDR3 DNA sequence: TGTGCCAGCATTAAGCTAGCGGGGGGTCGTTCCTACAATGAGCAGTTCTTC.

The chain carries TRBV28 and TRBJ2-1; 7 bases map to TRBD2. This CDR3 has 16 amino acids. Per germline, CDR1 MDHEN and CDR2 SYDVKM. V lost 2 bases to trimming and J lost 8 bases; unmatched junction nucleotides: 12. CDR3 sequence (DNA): TGTGCCAGCAGTTTAAGTGGTCCGGGAGGCTGGGATGAGCAGTTCTTC. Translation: CASSLSGPGGWDEQFF.

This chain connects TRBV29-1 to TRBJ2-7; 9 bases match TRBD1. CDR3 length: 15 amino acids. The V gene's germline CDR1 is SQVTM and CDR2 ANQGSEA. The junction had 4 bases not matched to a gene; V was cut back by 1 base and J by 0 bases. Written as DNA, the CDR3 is TGCAGCGTTGAAGGTCCGGGACAGGGCTCCTACGAGCAGTACTTC. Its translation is CSVEGPGQGSYEQYF.

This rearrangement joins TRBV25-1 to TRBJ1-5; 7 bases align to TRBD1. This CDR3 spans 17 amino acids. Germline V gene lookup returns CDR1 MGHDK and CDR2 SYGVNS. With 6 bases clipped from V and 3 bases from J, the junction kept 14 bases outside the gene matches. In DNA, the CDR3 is TGTGCCAGCAGCTATCCACAGGGGCAGTACCTCAATCAGCCCCAGCATTTT. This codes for CASSYPQGQYLNQPQHF.

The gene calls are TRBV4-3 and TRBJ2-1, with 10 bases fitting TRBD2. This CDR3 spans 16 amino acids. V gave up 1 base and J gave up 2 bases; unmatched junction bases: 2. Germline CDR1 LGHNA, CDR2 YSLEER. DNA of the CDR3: TGCGCCAGCAGCCAAGGAGCGGGGGGGACCTACAATGAGCAGTTCTTC. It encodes CASSQGAGGTYNEQFF.

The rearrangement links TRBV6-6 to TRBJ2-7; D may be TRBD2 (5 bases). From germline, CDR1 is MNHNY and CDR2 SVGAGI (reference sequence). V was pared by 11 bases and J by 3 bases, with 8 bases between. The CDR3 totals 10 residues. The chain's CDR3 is CASGVYEQYF. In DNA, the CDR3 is TGTGCCTCCGGGGTCTACGAGCAGTACTTC.

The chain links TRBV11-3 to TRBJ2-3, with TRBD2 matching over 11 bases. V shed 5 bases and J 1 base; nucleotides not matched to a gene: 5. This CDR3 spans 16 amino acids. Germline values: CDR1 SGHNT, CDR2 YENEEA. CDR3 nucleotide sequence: TGTGCCAGCAGCCAAGGGACTAGCGGTCGCACAGATACGCAGTATTTT. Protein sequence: CASSQGTSGRTDTQYF.

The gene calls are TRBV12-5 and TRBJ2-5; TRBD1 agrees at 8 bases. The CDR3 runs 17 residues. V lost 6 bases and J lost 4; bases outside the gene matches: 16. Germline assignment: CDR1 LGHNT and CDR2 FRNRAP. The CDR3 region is CASGLLGRPGGGETQYF. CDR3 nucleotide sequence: TGTGCTAGTGGCCTCCTCGGCCGGCCAGGGGGCGGAGAGACCCAGTACTTC.

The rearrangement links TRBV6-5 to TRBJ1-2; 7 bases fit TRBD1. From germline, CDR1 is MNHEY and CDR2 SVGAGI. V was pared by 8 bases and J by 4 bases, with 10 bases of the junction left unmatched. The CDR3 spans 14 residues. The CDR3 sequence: CASGEGRGIYGYTF. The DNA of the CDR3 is TGTGCCAGCGGTGAAGGCAGGGGGATCTATGGCTACACCTTC.

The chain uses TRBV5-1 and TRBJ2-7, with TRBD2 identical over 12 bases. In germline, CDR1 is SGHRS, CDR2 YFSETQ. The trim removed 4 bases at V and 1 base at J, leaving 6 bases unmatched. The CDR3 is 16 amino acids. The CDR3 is CASSPLLAGGSYEQYF. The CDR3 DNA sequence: TGCGCCAGCAGCCCGCTACTAGCGGGAGGTTCCTACGAGCAGTACTTC.

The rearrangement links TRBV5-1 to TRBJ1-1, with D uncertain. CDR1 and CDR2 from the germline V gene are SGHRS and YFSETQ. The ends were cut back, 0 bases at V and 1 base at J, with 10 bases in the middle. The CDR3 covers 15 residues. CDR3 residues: CASSLETLGNTEAFF. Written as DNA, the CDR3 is TGCGCCAGCAGCTTGGAGACTCTAGGGAACACTGAAGCTTTCTTT.

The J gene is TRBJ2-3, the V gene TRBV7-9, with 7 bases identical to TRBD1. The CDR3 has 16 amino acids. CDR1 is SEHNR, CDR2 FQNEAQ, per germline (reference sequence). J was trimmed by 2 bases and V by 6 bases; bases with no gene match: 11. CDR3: CASSFADRLLTDTQYF. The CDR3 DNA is TGTGCCAGCAGTTTCGCGGACAGGCTTCTCACAGATACGCAGTATTTT. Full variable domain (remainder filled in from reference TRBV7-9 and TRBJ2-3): DTGVSQNPRHKITKRGQNVTFRCDPISEHNRLYWYRQTLGQGPEFLTYFQNEAQLEKSRLLSDRFSAERPKGSFSTLEIQRTEQGDSAMYLCASSFADRLLTDTQYFGPGTRLTVL.

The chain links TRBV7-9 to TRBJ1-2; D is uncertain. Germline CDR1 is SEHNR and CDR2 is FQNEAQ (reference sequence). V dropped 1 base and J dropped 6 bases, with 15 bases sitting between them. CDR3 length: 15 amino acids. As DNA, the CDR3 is TGTGCCAGCAGCTTAGACGGGTTTATGGTGGATGGCTACACCTTC. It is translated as CASSLDGFMVDGYTF.

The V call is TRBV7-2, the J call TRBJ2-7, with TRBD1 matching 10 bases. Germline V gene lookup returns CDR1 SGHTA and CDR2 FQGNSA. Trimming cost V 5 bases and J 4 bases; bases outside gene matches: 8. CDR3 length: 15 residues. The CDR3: CASSPETGGRYEQYF. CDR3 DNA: TGTGCCAGCAGCCCAGAGACAGGGGGCAGGTACGAGCAGTACTTC.

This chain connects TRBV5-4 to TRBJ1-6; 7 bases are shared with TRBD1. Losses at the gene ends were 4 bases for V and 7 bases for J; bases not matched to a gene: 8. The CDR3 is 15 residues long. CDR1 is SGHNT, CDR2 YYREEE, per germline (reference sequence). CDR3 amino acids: CASSPGQHFNSPLHF. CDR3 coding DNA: TGTGCCAGCAGCCCGGGACAGCACTTCAATTCACCCCTCCACTTT.

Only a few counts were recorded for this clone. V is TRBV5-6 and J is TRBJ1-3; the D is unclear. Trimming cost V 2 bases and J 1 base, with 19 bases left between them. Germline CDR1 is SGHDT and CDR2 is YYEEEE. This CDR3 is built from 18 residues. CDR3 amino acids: CASSFGYWSRLSGNTIYF. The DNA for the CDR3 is TGTGCCAGCAGCTTCGGGTATTGGTCACGACTTTCTGGAAACACCATATATTTT.

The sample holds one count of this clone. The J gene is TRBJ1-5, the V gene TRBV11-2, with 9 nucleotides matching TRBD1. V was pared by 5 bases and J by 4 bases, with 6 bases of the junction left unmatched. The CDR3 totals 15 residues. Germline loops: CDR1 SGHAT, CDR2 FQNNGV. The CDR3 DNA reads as TGTGCCAGCAGCCAGACAGGGGGGTCAAATCAGCCCCAGCATTTT. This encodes CASSQTGGSNQPQHF.

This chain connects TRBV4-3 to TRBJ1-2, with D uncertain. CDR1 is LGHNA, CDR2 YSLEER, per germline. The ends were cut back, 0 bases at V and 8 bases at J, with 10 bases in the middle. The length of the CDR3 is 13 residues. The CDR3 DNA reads TGCGCCAGCAGCCAAGAAAACCGAGAGGGCTACACCTTC. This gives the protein CASSQENREGYTF.

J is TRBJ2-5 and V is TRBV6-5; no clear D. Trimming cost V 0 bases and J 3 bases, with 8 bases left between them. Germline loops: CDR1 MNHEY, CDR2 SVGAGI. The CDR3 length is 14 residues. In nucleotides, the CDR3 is TGTGCCAGCAGTTACTCTACAGCTAAAGAGACCCAGTACTTC. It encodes CASSYSTAKETQYF.

In DNA, the CDR3 is TGTGCCAGCAGTTACTCACTAGATGGATACACTGAAGCTTTCTTT. It translates to CASSYSLDGYTEAFF. The chain combines TRBV6-6 with TRBJ1-1; D gene uncertain. V was clipped by 0 bases and J by 3 bases, with 11 bases between them. In germline, CDR1 is MNHNY, CDR2 SVGAGI (reference sequence). This CDR3 has 15 residues.

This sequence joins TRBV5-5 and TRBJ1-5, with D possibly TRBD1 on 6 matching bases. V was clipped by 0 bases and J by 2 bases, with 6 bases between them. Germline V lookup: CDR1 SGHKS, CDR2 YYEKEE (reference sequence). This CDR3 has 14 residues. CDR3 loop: CASSLGTGNQPQHF. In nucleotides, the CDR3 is TGTGCCAGCAGCTTGGGGACAGGCAATCAGCCCCAGCATTTT.

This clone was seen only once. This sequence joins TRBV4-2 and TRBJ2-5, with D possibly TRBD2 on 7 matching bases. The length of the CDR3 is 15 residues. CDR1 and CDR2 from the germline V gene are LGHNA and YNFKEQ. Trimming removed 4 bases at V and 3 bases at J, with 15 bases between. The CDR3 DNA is TGTGCCAGCAGCCGCCAGGGGAGGGGCGAAGAGACCCAGTACTTC. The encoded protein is CASSRQGRGEETQYF.

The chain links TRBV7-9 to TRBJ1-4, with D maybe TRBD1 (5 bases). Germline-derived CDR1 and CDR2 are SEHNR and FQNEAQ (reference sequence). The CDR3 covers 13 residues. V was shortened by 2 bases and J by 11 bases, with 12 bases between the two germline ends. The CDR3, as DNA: TGTGCCAGCAGCTTATTAGGGGCAGAGAAACTGTTTTTT. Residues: CASSLLGAEKLFF. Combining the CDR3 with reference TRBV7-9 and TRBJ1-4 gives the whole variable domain DTGVSQNPRHKITKRGQNVTFRCDPISEHNRLYWYRQTLGQGPEFLTYFQNEAQLEKSRLLSDRFSAERPKGSFSTLEIQRTEQGDSAMYLCASSLLGAEKLFFGSGTQLSVL.